The clone carrying this T cell receptor beta chain was recorded a few times. Its antigen is unknown. CDR1 MNHEY and CDR2 SMNVEV come from the germline V gene (reference sequence). V was shortened by 0 bases and J by 6 bases, with 9 bases between the two germline ends. This CDR3 spans 13 amino acids. The data are from a study of cytomegalovirus exposure and HLA in healthy donors. Study observations and caveats: Some V segments could not be told apart, so they were left out, TRBV6-2 and TRBV6-3 among them.

Primers: 60 Vbeta forward and 13 Jbeta reverse. Profiled with immunoSEQ multiplex PCR; TCRdb holds only in-frame clones, not every one. The sample carries under 200,000 clones, around nine tenths recorded once. The rearrangement links TRBV27 to TRBJ2-7, with D tentatively TRBD1 (5 bases). Input material: PBMCs. This TCR derives from a woman in her 30s in good health and CMV-seronegative. CDR3 sequence: CASSLSAGFEQYF. In DNA form, the CDR3 reads TGTGCCAGCAGTTTATCGGCAGGGTTCGAGCAGTACTTC.